The present T cell receptor beta chain was sequenced within a study of control samples from healthy donors and cancer patients. The V and J ends lost 10 bases and 5 bases, in that order; junction bases with no gene match: 5. Germline V lookup: CDR1 MGHRA, CDR2 YSYEKL. The CDR3 length is 14 residues. This table comes from immunoSEQ multiplex PCR, and its TCRdb copy is limited to in-frame clones, with some not included. The sample has roughly 120,000 clones, more than 85% seen once. Source material: PBMCs. This chain uses TRBV4-1 with TRBJ2-2; 12 bases are a match to TRBD1. The source is a man aged 45-60 years with head and neck cancer. The DNA of the CDR3 is TGCGCCACTCGGGGACAGGGGGCTACCGGGGAGCTGTTTTTT. Translation gives CATRGQGATGELFF.